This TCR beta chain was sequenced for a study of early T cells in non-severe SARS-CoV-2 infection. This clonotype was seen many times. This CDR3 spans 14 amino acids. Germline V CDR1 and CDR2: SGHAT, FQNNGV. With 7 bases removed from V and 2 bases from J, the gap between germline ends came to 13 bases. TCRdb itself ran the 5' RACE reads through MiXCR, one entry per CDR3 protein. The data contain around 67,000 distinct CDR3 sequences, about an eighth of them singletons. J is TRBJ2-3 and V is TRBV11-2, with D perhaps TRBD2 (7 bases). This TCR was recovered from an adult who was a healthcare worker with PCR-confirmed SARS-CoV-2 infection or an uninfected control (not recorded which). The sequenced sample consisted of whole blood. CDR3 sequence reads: CASMRGGPTDTQYF. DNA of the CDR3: TGTGCCAGCATGAGGGGGGGTCCCACAGATACGCAGTATTTT.